Listed below are T cell receptor beta chains from one sample, sequenced in a study of Ad26.COV2.S vaccination and SARS-CoV-2 variants. The method was immunoSEQ multiplex PCR; TCRdb's version includes in-frame clones alone and lacks a portion of them. The profile shows approximately 400,000 clones, about four fifths of them singletons. This material consisted of peripheral blood, taken in a trial of Ad26.COV2.S vaccine versus placebo. These receptors were collected from a person aged 18-60 years who received the Ad26.COV2.S COVID-19 vaccine or a placebo. Each CDR3 is given without its conserved first and last residue. Each record gives: V gene, J gene, CDR3 protein.

TRBV4-3	TRBJ1-1	ASSQVLNTEAF
TRBV27	TRBJ2-5	ASSSGHYVETQY
TRBV23-1	TRBJ1-1	ASSLDPPGTEAF
TRBV28	TRBJ1-2	AVNRGFNYGYT
TRBV7-3	TRBJ2-1	ASSLGTSADNEQF
TRBV18	TRBJ1-5	ASSTTGGGNQPQH
TRBV7-8	TRBJ2-7	ASSPQGWEQY
TRBV27	TRBJ1-2	ASSQQGAYGYT
TRBV5-1	TRBJ2-3	ASSLSWTGGTDTQY
TRBV13	TRBJ2-5	ASSPPRRAREGVVNAQY
TRBV6-6	TRBJ1-6	ASTQTVPGDSPLH
TRBV19	TRBJ2-7	ASSIGDSPAVEQY
TRBV12-5	TRBJ2-2	ASGLVRTGLAGELF
TRBV5-5	TRBJ1-2	ASSLGEPPYGYT
TRBV5-1	TRBJ2-6	ASSLEGPGANVLT
TRBV6-5	TRBJ2-1	ASTPLAGGGNEQF
TRBV18	TRBJ1-3	ASSPYRTGTGNTIY
TRBV10-3	TRBJ1-2	AISPPRAGNYGYT
TRBV5-4	TRBJ2-7	ASSSAGSGVYEQY
TRBV4-2	TRBJ1-2	ASSQTDRGYGYT
TRBV3-1/TRBV3-2	TRBJ2-7	ASSQSGLADYEQY
TRBV5-4	TRBJ2-7	ASRGTGGSSQGEQY
TRBV7-3	TRBJ1-1	ASTTGQLEAF
TRBV5-1	TRBJ2-5	ASSLGAGRETQY
TRBV5-1	TRBJ1-1	ASSLQAVGTEAF
TRBV5-1	TRBJ1-4	ASSLGTLSEKLF
TRBV4-3	TRBJ2-3	ASSQDSGDTQY
TRBV5-8	TRBJ1-2	ASSLIPSTFFTYGYT
TRBV6-1	TRBJ1-4	ASSDDGGKLF
TRBV6-5	TRBJ1-5	ASRTGANNQPQH
TRBV6-5	TRBJ1-2	ASSYWGDSNYGYT
TRBV27	TRBJ1-1	ASRSNRGSF
TRBV27	TRBJ2-1	ASSFVIGGGGEQF
TRBV5-1	TRBJ2-1	ASTSLGATYNEQF
TRBV7-6	TRBJ2-3	ASKKGGGRTDTQY
TRBV7-2	TRBJ1-2	ASQTGRHLNYGYT
TRBV2	TRBJ1-1	ACRTQNTEAF
TRBV2	TRBJ2-3	ASSERAPGGITDTQY
TRBV29-1	TRBJ2-4	SVAVPGDIQY
TRBV19	TRBJ2-3	ASSTAGWSIFADTQY
TRBV7-6	TRBJ1-4	ASSPTVSRRLF
TRBV5-1	TRBJ2-6	ASSSAISGANVLT
TRBV4-1	TRBJ1-1	ASSNPRTGKNTEAF
TRBV6-5	TRBJ2-7	ASRPGPSTSQY
TRBV25-1	TRBJ2-2	ASSESRGDTGELF
TRBV27	TRBJ2-5	ASSSMDRAKTQY
TRBV15	TRBJ1-3	ATSRVFPGNTIY
TRBV7-9	TRBJ1-6	ASRRTATSSYNSPLH
TRBV14	TRBJ1-4	ASSHSANIVEKLF
TRBV6-2/TRBV6-3	TRBJ2-7	ASSGLQGNYEQY
TRBV9	TRBJ1-3	ASSVDWSAGNTIY
TRBV7-9	TRBJ2-3	ASSQGLAGSTQY
TRBV7-2	TRBJ1-2	ASSLQGFYGYT
TRBV20-1	TRBJ1-6	SASRGWDSPLH
TRBV2	TRBJ1-6	ASSKGGPGSYNSPLH
TRBV10-1	TRBJ2-3	ASTTRTSESTDTQY
TRBV18	TRBJ2-5	ASSPLSPRETQY
TRBV11-3	TRBJ2-1	ASSPRLASNNEQF
TRBV7-2	TRBJ2-7	ASSPGRASTYEQY